This is a list of T cell receptor beta chains from one sample in a study of blood T cell repertoires in COVID-19. Some clones are missing from TCRdb's copy, which holds only in-frame ones; the method was immunoSEQ multiplex PCR. The sample shows around 97,000 clones, about 90% of them seen only once. The sequencing sample was made of peripheral blood. These receptors came from a human donor in a cohort sampled during active COVID-19. Each CDR3 is given with its conserved first and last residue. Each record gives: J gene, clone size, V gene, D gene, CDR3 protein. D genes are given only for firm matches. Not every row has a clone size; where given, it reads once, few, many or a size class.

J gene: TRBJ1-2
clone size: few
V gene: TRBV30
D gene: -
CDR3 protein: CAWSVVMRNSSHYGYTF

J gene: TRBJ2-3
clone size: -
V gene: TRBV11-2
D gene: TRBD1
CDR3 protein: CASSLGSTGDFFTDTQYF

J gene: TRBJ1-1
clone size: -
V gene: TRBV7-6
D gene: TRBD1
CDR3 protein: CASSPRQGMNTEAFF

J gene: TRBJ2-1
clone size: -
V gene: TRBV19
D gene: TRBD1
CDR3 protein: CASSIAWQTGDEQFF

J gene: TRBJ1-2
clone size: -
V gene: TRBV2
D gene: -
CDR3 protein: CASRPQRNYGYTF

J gene: TRBJ1-2
clone size: -
V gene: TRBV7-9
D gene: TRBD1
CDR3 protein: CASIGGYYGYTF

J gene: TRBJ2-7
clone size: -
V gene: TRBV6-5
D gene: TRBD2
CDR3 protein: CASSSRLAHYEQYF

J gene: TRBJ1-1
clone size: -
V gene: TRBV6-6
D gene: -
CDR3 protein: CASSLRGTEAFF

J gene: TRBJ2-1
clone size: -
V gene: TRBV7-7
D gene: -
CDR3 protein: CASSSTSNNEQFF

J gene: TRBJ1-2
clone size: -
V gene: TRBV10-3
D gene: TRBD1
CDR3 protein: CAISGDREDGYTF

J gene: TRBJ2-1
clone size: -
V gene: TRBV6-2/TRBV6-3
D gene: TRBD1
CDR3 protein: CASSSGTGGVNEQFF

J gene: TRBJ1-1
clone size: once
V gene: TRBV2
D gene: -
CDR3 protein: CASTVRMNTEAFF

J gene: TRBJ1-1
clone size: once
V gene: TRBV5-1
D gene: TRBD1
CDR3 protein: CASSPGQVTTEAFF

J gene: TRBJ1-1
clone size: few
V gene: TRBV28
D gene: TRBD1
CDR3 protein: CASEGADTEAFF

J gene: TRBJ1-1
clone size: -
V gene: TRBV7-2
D gene: TRBD1
CDR3 protein: CASSPSNTGGTEAFF

J gene: TRBJ2-7
clone size: -
V gene: TRBV13
D gene: TRBD2
CDR3 protein: CASRDDRGGAYEQYF

J gene: TRBJ1-1
clone size: -
V gene: TRBV2
D gene: TRBD1
CDR3 protein: CASSGQGAGLRTLVAFF

J gene: TRBJ2-3
clone size: -
V gene: TRBV5-5
D gene: -
CDR3 protein: CASSSSYTGFTDTQYF

J gene: TRBJ2-2
clone size: once
V gene: TRBV4-1
D gene: TRBD1
CDR3 protein: CASSRTGGTGELFF

J gene: TRBJ1-5
clone size: -
V gene: TRBV7-8
D gene: -
CDR3 protein: CASSLGGFRVYQPQHF

J gene: TRBJ2-2
clone size: -
V gene: TRBV5-1
D gene: TRBD2
CDR3 protein: CASSLAGRVENGELFF